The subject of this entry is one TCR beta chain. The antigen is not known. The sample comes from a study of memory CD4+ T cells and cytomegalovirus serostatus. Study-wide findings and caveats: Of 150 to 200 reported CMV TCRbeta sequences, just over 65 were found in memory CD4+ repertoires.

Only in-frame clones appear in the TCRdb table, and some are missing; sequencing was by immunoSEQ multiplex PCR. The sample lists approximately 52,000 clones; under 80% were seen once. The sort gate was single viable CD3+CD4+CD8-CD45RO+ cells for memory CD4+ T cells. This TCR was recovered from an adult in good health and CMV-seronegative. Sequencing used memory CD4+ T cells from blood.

In DNA, the CDR3 is TGTGCCAGCTCACCTTTGACAGGGGAGCCGCAAATCTATGGCTACACCTTC. It translates to CASSPLTGEPQIYGYTF. The genes are TRBV18 and TRBJ1-2; TRBD1 matches 8 bases. V lost 3 bases, J lost 4 bases, and 13 bases stayed unmatched. CDR3 length: 17 amino acids. Looked up from germline, CDR1 is KGHSH and CDR2 is LQKENI.